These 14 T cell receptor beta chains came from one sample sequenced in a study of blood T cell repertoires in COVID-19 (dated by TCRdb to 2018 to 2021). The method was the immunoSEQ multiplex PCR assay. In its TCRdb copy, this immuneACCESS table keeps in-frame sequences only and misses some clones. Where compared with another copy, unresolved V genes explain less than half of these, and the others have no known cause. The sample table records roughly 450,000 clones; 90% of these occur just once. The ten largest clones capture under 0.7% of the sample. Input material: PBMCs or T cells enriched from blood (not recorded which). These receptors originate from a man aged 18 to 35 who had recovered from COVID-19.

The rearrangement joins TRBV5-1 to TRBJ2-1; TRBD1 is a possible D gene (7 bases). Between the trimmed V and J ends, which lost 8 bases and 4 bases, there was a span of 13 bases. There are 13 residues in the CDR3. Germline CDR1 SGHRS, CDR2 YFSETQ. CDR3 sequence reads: CASRGTEYNEQFF. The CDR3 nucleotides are TGCGCCAGTCGCGGGACAGAGTACAATGAGCAGTTCTTC.

The CDR3 spells CASSITPGGTGELFF. CDR3 bases: TGTGCCAGTAGTATCACACCGGGAGGGACCGGGGAGCTGTTTTTT. This chain joins TRBV19 and TRBJ2-2; 8 bases line up with TRBD2. CDR1 is LNHDA, CDR2 SQIVND, per germline (reference sequence). The CDR3 contains 15 residues. With 3 bases clipped from V and 5 bases from J, the junction kept 5 bases outside the gene matches.

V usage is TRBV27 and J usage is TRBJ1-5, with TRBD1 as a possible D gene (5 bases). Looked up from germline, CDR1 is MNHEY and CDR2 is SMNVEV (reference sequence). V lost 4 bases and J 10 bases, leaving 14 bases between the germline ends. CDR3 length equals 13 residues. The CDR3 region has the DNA TGTGCCAGCAGTTCCCAGGGCCTAGGACCCCAGCATTTT. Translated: CASSSQGLGPQHF.

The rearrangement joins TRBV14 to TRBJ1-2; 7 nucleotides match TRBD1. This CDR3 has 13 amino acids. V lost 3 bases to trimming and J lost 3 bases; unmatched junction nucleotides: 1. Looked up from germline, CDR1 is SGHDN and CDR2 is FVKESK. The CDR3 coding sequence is TGTGCCAGCAGCCATGACAGGGACTATGGCTACACCTTC. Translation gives CASSHDRDYGYTF.

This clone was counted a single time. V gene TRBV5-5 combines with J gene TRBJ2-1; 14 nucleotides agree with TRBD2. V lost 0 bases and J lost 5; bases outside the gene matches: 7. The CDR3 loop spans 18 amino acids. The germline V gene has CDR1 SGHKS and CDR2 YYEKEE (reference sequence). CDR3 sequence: CASSLVGLAGEGDNEQFF. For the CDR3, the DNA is TGTGCCAGCAGCTTGGTGGGACTAGCGGGAGAAGGGGACAATGAGCAGTTCTTC.

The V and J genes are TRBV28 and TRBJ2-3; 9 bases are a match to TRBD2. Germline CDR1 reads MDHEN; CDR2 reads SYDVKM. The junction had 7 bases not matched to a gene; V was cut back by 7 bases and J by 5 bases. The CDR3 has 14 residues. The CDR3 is CASKGSGSLDTQYF. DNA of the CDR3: TGTGCCAGCAAAGGTAGCGGGAGCCTAGATACGCAGTATTTT.

The CDR3 protein is CASSLVPNSYEQYF. The CDR3 DNA reads as TGTGCCAGCAGCTTAGTGCCTAACTCCTACGAGCAGTACTTC. The J gene is TRBJ2-7, the V gene TRBV11-2; the D is unclear. V was trimmed by 1 base and J by 0 bases, leaving 7 bases between them. CDR1 is SGHAT, CDR2 FQNNGV, per germline. This CDR3 is 14 amino acids long.

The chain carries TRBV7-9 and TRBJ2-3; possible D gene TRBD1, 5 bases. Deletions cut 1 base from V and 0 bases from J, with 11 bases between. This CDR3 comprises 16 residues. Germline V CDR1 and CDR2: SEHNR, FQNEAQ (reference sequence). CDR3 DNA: TGTGCCAGCAGCTTAGGCAGGGTGACTAGCACAGATACGCAGTATTTT. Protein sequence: CASSLGRVTSTDTQYF.

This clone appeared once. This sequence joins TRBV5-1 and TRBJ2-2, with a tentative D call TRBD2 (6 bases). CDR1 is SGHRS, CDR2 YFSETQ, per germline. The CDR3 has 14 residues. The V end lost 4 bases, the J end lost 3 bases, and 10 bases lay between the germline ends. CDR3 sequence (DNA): TGCGCCAGCAGCGAGGGACTCTACACCGGGGAGCTGTTTTTT. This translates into CASSEGLYTGELFF. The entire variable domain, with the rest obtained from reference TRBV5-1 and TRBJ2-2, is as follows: KAGVTQTPRYLIKTRGQQVTLSCSPISGHRSVSWYQQTPGQGLQFLFEYFSETQRNKGNFPGRFSGRQFSNSRSEMNVSTLELGDSALYLCASSEGLYTGELFFGEGSRLTVL.

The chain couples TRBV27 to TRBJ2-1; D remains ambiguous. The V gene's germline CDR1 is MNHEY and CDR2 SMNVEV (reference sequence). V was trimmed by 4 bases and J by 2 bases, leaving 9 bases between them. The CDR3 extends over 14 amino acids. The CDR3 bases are TGTGCCAGCAGTTCTAGGCTTACCTACAATGAGCAGTTCTTC. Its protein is CASSSRLTYNEQFF.

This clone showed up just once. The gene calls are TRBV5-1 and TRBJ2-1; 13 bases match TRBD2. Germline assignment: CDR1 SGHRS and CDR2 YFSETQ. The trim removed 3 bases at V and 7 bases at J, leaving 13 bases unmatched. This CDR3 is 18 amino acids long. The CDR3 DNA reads TGCGCCAGCAGCTCCTCCCGGGGACTAGCGGGAAGGTCTAATGAGCAGTTCTTC. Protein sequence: CASSSSRGLAGRSNEQFF.

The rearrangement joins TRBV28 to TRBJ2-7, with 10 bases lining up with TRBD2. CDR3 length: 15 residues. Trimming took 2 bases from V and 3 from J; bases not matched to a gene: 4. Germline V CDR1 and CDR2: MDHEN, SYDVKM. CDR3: CASSLVGTSDYEQYF. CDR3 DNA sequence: TGTGCCAGCAGTTTAGTTGGGACTAGCGACTACGAGCAGTACTTC. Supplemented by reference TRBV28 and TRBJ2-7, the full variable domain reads DVKVTQSSRYLVKRTGEKVFLECVQDMDHENMFWYRQDPGLGLRLIYFSYDVKMKEKGDIPEGYSVSREKKERFSLILESASTNQTSMYLCASSLVGTSDYEQYFGPGTRLTVT.

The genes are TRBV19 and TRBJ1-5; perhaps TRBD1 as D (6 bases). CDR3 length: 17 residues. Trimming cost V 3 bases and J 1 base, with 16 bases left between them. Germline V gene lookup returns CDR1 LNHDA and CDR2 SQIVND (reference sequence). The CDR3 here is CASSMMGGQVSNQPQHF. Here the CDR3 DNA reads TGTGCCAGTAGTATGATGGGGGGGCAGGTCAGCAATCAGCCCCAGCATTTT.

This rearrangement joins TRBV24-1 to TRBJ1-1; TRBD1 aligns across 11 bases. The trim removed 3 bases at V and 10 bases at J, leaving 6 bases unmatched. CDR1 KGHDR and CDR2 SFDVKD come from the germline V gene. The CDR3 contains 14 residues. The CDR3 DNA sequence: TGTGCCACCAGTGATGTTCCAGGGACAGGGGGAGCTTTCTTT. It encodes CATSDVPGTGGAFF.